What follows describes a single T cell receptor (beta chain). Antigen specificity is unknown. Profiling relied on immunoSEQ multiplex PCR, and the TCRdb table lists in-frame clones only, not all of them. The data hold 150,000 to 200,000 clones, with about 90% observed a single time. CDR1 is SGHKS and CDR2 is YYEKEE in the germline V gene (reference sequence). This CDR3 has 14 amino acids. V lost 4 bases, J lost 5 bases, and 15 bases lay in between. The sample belongs to a study of T cell responses to AZD1222 COVID-19 vaccine. The study's findings and limits: The repertoires were collected only after the peak T cell response.

The specimen comprised peripheral blood, sampled 28 days after the second AZD1222 dose. The rearrangement uses TRBV5-5 and TRBJ1-1; D is ambiguous. The receptor comes from an adult who received the AZD1222 COVID-19 vaccine. CDR3: CASSASRVGTEAFF. The CDR3 coding sequence is TGTGCCAGCAGCGCCTCGAGGGTAGGTACTGAAGCTTTCTTT. Variable domain in full (rest from reference TRBV5-5 and TRBJ1-1): DAGVTQSPTHLIKTRGQQVTLRCSPISGHKSVSWYQQVLGQGPQFIFQYYEKEERGRGNFPDRFSARQFPNYSSELNVNALLLGDSALYLCASSASRVGTEAFFGQGTRLTVV.